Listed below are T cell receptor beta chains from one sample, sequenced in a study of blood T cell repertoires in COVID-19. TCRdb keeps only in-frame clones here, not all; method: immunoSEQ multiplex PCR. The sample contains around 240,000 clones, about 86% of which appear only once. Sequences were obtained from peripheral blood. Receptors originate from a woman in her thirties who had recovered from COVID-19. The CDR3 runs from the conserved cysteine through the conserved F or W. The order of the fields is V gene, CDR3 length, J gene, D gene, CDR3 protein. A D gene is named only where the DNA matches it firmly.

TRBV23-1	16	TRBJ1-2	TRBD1	CASSIRPGQGFEGYTF
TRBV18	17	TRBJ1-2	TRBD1	CASSPNFSRGLSYGYTF
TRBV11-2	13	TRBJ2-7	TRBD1	CASSLVTGDEQYF
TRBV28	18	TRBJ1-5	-	CASSLPKTGSYSNQPQHF
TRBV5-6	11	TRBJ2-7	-	CASSLAYEQYF
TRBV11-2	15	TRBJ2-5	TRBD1	CASSPGQGMGETQYF
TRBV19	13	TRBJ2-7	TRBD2	CASSVGGTYEQYF
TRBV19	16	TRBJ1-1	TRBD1	CASSNHPGQSNTEAFF
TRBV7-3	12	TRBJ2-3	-	CASSLGRDTQYF
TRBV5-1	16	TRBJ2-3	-	CASSPGQSGMTDTQYF
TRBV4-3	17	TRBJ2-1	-	CASSQYPVGGAGNEQFF
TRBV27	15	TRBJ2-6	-	CASSLWSTGANVLTF
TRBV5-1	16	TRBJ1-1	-	CASSFLGGQINTEAFF
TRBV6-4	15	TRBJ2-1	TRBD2	CASSELAGRRDEQFF
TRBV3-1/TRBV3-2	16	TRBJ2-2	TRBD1	CASSQETGGHTGELFF
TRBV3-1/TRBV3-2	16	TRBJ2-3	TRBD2	CASSQGWGREGDTQYF
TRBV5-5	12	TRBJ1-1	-	CASQRTEEETFF
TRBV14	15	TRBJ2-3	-	CASSHSGSYTDTQYF
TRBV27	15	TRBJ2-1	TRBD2	CASSLFRGGSNEQFF
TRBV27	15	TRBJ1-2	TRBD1	CASSFRTGDSEGYTF
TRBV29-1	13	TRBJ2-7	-	CSVRSQGIHEQYF
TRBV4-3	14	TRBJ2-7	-	CASSQGAGAYEQYF
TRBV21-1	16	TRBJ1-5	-	CASSKGTGERNQPQHF
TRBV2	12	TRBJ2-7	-	CASHGDSYEQYF
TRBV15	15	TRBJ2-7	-	CAIGGGQANSYEQYF
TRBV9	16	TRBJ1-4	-	CASSGKRTATNEKLFF
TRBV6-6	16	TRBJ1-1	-	CASPPNGAGEFPEAFF
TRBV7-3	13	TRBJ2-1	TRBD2	CASSWGGYNEQFF
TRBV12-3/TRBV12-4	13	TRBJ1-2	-	CASRWGGGGGYTF
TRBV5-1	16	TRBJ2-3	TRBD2	CASSLDGGGWTDTQYF
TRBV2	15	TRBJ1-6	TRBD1	CASSARTGLDSPLHF
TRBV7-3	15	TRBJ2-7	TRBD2	CASSFGRGDSYEQYF
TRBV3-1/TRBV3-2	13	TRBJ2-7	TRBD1	CASSDRAGYEQYF
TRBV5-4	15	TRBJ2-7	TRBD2	CASSTGLAGLYEQYF
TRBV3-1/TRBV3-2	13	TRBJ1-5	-	CASSGGGNQPQHF
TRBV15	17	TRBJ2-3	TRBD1	CATSRPMGQGYTDTQYF
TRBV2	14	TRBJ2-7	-	CASSDEGVSYEQYF
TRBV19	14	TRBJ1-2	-	CASSALTGFEGYTF
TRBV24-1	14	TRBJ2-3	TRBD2	CATSSSGLTDTQYF
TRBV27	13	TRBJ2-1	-	CASAFEAYNEQFF
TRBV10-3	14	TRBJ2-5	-	CAISGTGTQETQYF
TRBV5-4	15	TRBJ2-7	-	CASSNRLPAGGEQYF
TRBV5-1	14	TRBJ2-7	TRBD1	CASSLEGTGSEQYF
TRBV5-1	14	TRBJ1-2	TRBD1	CASSSRQGADGYTF
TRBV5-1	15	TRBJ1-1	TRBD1	CASSGRTGVNTEAFF
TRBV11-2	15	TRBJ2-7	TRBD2	CASSTGTSGVYEQYF
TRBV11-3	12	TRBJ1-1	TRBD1	CASSFRQGGAFF
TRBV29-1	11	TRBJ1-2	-	CSSRDTYGYTF
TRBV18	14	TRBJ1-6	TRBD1	CASSMTGGDSPLHF
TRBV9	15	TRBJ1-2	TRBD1	CASSVEPGGAYGYTF
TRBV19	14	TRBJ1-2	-	CASSPYMEGYGYTF
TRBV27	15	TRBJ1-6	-	CASSFEVTGNSPLHF
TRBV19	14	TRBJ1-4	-	CASSMSGGYEKLFF